This T cell receptor beta chain appears in the sequencing data of a study of blood T cell repertoires in COVID-19. The overall study: T cells, B-cell-depleted T cells, or PBMCs provided the cDNA or gDNA that served as material.

This clone showed up just once. Source study methods: The authors estimated nucleated cell counts from reference gene primer amplification. Here immunoSEQ multiplex PCR was the method, and the copy in TCRdb shows in-frame clones only, minus some. The D gene and trimming were derived from the DNA, and the V and J assignments and clone size from that table. The profile shows 70,000 to 95,000 clones, 85% to 90% of them singletons. CDR1 and CDR2 (germline): LGHDT, YNNKEL (reference sequence). V lost 2 bases to trimming and J lost 3 bases; unmatched junction nucleotides: 2. This CDR3 is built from 14 residues.

The chain has TRBV3-1 (or the pseudogene TRBV3-2) and TRBJ1-1; 8 nucleotides align to TRBD1. Sequenced material: peripheral blood. The receptor's source is a man aged 70-80 years with active or convalescent COVID-19. The chain's CDR3 is CASSQQGADTEAFF. In nucleotides, the CDR3 is TGTGCCAGCAGCCAACAGGGGGCCGACACTGAAGCTTTCTTT.